This is a list of T cell receptor beta chains from one sample in a study of blood T cell repertoires in COVID-19. Only in-frame clones appear in the TCRdb table, and some are missing; sequencing was by immunoSEQ multiplex PCR. The data show 200,000 or so clones, approximately 82% seen once. The sample comprised peripheral blood. The source of these receptors is a human donor with acute or convalescent COVID-19. The donor label of this sample is uncertain. Each CDR3 is given with its conserved first and last residue. The D gene is left open where the match is weak. Size is stated for part of the rows, as once, few or many counts, or as a class when the clone is expanded.

clone_size,v_call,d_call,j_call,cdr3_nt,cdr3_aa
-,TRBV5-4,-,TRBJ2-3,TGTGCCAGCAGCTTGAACGGTGTCACAGATACGCAGTATTTT,CASSLNGVTDTQYF
-,TRBV6-5,TRBD2,TRBJ2-1,TGTGCCAGCAGTTACTTTAGCGGGAGGGCCCACAATGAGCAGTTCTTC,CASSYFSGRAHNEQFF
-,TRBV10-3,TRBD1,TRBJ1-6,TGTGCCATCAGTGAGGGACAGGGCTATTCACCCCTCCACTTT,CAISEGQGYSPLHF
few,TRBV9,TRBD1,TRBJ2-7,TGTGCCAGCAGCGTCTCCGGGACAGTCGAAGGAGAGCAGTACTTC,CASSVSGTVEGEQYF
few,TRBV6-5,TRBD1,TRBJ1-5,TGTGCCAGCAGCGAGACAGGGTTGGTTCAGCCCCAGCATTTT,CASSETGLVQPQHF
-,TRBV7-2,-,TRBJ2-7,TGTGCCAGCAGCTCGAAATGGGAGAACCCCTACGAGCAGTACTTC,CASSSKWENPYEQYF
-,TRBV11-3,-,TRBJ2-1,TGTGCCAGCAGCTTAGGGGGGCCCCTAAGGGATGAGCAGTTCTTC,CASSLGGPLRDEQFF
-,TRBV27,-,TRBJ1-1,TGTGCCAGCAGTTCTCGCGGATATAGCACTGAAGCTTTCTTT,CASSSRGYSTEAFF
-,TRBV30,TRBD2,TRBJ2-1,TGTGCCTGGACCGGACTAGCGGGAGGGCCTAGCTCCAATGAGCAGTTCTTC,CAWTGLAGGPSSNEQFF
-,TRBV7-5,-,TRBJ1-3,TGTGTCAGAAGCTTATGTCGGGACAGGGGGCTCAATGGAAACACCATATATTTT,CVRSLCRDRGLNGNTIYF
-,TRBV4-3,-,TRBJ2-1,TGCGCCAGCAGCCAAGCCCTGGGGACTCGGGTCAATGAGCAGTTCTTC,CASSQALGTRVNEQFF
once,TRBV28,-,TRBJ1-2,TGTGCCGCAACCCCACAGGGCTATGGCTACACCTTC,CAATPQGYGYTF
-,TRBV18,-,TRBJ1-5,TGTGCCAGCTCCCCGCAGGAAGATCAGCCCCAGCATTTT,CASSPQEDQPQHF
-,TRBV5-1,TRBD1,TRBJ2-5,TGCGCCAGCAGCTTGCGACAGGGCGGCGAGACCCAGTACTTC,CASSLRQGGETQYF
-,TRBV7-2,TRBD2,TRBJ2-1,TGTGCCAGCAGCTTACCTAGCGGGGGGAGGGAGCAGTTCTTC,CASSLPSGGREQFF
-,TRBV6-5,TRBD1,TRBJ2-7,TGTGCCAGCAGTCAGGACAGGGGGGTCAACGAGCAGTACTTC,CASSQDRGVNEQYF
-,TRBV5-1,TRBD1,TRBJ1-1,TGCGCCAGCAGCTCCTTGACAGGGGCACTGAACACTGAAGCTTTCTTT,CASSSLTGALNTEAFF
once,TRBV27,TRBD2,TRBJ2-7,TGTGCCAGCTCAAATGACCCGGGACTAGCACCTCGCGAGCAGTACTTC,CASSNDPGLAPREQYF
-,TRBV24-1,-,TRBJ1-6,TGTGCCACCACGGTCCCCTTCGTCGCGAGCTCCTATAATTCACCCCTCCACTTT,CATTVPFVASSYNSPLHF
-,TRBV15,TRBD1,TRBJ1-4,TGTGCCACCAGCAGGACAGGGCAGGCTAATGAAAAACTGTTTTTT,CATSRTGQANEKLFF
-,TRBV18,-,TRBJ1-1,TGTGCCAGCTTTGTTTGGGGGGAAACTGAAGCTTTCTTT,CASFVWGETEAFF
-,TRBV27,TRBD1,TRBJ1-2,TGTGCCAGCAGTGTACAGGGGGCCAGCTATGGCTACACCTTC,CASSVQGASYGYTF
-,TRBV6-5,TRBD2,TRBJ2-3,TGTGCCAGCAGTCGGACTAGCGGGAGCACAGATACGCAGTATTTT,CASSRTSGSTDTQYF